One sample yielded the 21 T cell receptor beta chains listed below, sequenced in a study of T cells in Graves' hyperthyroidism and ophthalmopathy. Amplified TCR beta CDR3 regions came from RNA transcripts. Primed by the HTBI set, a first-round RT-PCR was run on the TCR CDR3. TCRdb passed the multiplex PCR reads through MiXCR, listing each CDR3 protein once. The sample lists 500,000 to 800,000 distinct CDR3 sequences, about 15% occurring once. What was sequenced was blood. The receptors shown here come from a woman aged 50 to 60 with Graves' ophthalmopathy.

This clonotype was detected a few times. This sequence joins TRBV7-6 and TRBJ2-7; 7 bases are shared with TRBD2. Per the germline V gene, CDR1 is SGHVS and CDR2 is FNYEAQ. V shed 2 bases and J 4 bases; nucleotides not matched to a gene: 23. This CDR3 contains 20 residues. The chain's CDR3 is CASSLLPARTSDLEYYEQYF. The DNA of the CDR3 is TGTGCCAGCAGCTTACTCCCCGCGAGAACTAGCGATTTAGAATATTACGAGCAGTACTTC.

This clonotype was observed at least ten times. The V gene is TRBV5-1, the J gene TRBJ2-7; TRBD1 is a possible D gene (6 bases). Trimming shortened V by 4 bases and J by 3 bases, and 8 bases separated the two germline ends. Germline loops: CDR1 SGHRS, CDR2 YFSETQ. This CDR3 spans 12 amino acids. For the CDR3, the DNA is TGCGCCAGCAGCGTGACAGGCTACGAGCAGTACTTC. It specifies CASSVTGYEQYF.

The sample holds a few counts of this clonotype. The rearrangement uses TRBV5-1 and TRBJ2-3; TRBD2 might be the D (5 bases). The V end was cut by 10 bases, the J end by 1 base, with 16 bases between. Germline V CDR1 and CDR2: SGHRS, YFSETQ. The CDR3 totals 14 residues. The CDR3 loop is CAGGSTDGTDTQYF. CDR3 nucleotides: TGCGCCGGCGGGTCTACCGACGGCACAGATACGCAGTATTTT.

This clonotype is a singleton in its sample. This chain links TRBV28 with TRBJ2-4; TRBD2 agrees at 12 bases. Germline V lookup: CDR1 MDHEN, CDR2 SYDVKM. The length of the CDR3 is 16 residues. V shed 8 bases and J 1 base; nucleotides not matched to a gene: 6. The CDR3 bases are TGTGCCAGCGGGACTAGCGGGTTTCGGGCCAAAAACATTCAGTACTTC. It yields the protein CASGTSGFRAKNIQYF.

The DNA of the CDR3 is TGTGCCAGCAGCCTAATGGGCCTACAGGGATCAGATACGCAGTATTTT. This translates into CASSLMGLQGSDTQYF. The gene calls are TRBV7-6 and TRBJ2-3, with a tentative D call TRBD1 (6 bases). Per the germline V gene, CDR1 is SGHVS and CDR2 is FNYEAQ. Trimming stripped 5 bases from V and 4 bases from J, with 19 bases between. CDR3 length equals 16 residues.

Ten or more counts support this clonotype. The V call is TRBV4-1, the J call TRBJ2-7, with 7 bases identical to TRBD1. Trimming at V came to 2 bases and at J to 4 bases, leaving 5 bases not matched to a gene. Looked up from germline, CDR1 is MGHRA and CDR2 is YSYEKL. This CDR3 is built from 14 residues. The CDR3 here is CASSQPTGNYEQYF. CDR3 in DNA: TGCGCCAGCAGCCAACCGACAGGGAATTACGAGCAGTACTTC.

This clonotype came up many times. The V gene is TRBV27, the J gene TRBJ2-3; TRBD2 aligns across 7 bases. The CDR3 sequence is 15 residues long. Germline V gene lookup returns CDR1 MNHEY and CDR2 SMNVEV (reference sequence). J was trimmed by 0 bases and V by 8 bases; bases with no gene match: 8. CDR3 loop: CASASPSGSTDTQYF. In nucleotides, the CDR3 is TGTGCCAGCGCATCTCCTAGCGGTAGCACAGATACGCAGTATTTT.

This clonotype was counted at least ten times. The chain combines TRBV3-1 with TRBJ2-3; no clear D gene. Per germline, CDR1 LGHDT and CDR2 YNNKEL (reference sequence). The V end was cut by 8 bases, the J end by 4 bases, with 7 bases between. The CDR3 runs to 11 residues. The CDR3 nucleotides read TGTGCCAGCTCCCAGGCAGATACGCAGTATTTT. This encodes CASSQADTQYF.

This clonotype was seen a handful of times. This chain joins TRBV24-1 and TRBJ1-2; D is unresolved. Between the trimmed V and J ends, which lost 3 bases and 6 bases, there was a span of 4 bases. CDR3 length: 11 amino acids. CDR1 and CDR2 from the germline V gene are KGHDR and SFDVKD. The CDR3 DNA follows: TGTGCCACCAGTGATCGGGATGGCTACACCTTC. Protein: CATSDRDGYTF.

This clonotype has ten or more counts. In nucleotides, the CDR3 is TGTGCCAGCAGCCCAGGGACTAGCGGCAATGAGCAGTTCTTC. Amino acid sequence: CASSPGTSGNEQFF. The chain carries TRBV5-5 and TRBJ2-1; TRBD2 aligns across 11 bases. V shed 4 bases and J 6 bases; nucleotides not matched to a gene: 3. There are 14 residues in the CDR3. Per the germline V gene, CDR1 is SGHKS and CDR2 is YYEKEE (reference sequence).

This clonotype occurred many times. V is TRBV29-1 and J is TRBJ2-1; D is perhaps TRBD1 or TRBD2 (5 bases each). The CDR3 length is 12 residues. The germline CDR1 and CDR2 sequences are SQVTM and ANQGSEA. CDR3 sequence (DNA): TGCAGGATAGAGGGACGGTACAATGAGCAGTTCTTC. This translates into CRIEGRYNEQFF.

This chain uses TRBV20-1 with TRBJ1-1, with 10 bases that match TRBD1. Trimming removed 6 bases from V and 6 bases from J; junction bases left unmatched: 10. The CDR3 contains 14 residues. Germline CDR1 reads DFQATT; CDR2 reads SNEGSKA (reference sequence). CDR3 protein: CSAGSTGGVAEAFF. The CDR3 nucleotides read TGCAGTGCCGGATCGACAGGGGGCGTTGCTGAAGCTTTCTTT.

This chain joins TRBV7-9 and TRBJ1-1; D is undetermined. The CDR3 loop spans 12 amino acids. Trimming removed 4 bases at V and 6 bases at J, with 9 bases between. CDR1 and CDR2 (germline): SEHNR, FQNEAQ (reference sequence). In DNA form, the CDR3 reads TGTGCCAGCAGCTACGTGGACGCTGAAGCTTTCTTT. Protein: CASSYVDAEAFF.

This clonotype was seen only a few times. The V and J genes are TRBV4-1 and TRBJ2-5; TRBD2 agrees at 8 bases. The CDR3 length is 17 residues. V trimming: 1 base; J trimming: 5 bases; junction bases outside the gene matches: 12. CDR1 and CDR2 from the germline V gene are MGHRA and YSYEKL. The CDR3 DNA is TGCGCCAGCAGCCAAGCGCAGCGGGAGATACTGGGGGAGACCCAGTACTTC. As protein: CASSQAQREILGETQYF.

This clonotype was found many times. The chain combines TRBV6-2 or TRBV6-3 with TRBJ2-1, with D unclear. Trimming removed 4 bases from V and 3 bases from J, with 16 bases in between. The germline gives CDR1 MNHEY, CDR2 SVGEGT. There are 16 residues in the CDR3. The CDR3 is CASSFQTFTYYNEQFF. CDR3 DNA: TGTGCCAGCAGTTTCCAGACATTCACCTACTACAATGAGCAGTTCTTC.

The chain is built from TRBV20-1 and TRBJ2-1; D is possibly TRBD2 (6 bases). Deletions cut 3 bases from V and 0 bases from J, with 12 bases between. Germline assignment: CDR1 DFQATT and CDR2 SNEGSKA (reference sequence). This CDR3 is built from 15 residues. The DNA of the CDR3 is TGCAGTGCTAGTAGTAGTAGCGGCTCCTACAATGAGCAGTTCTTC. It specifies CSASSSSGSYNEQFF.

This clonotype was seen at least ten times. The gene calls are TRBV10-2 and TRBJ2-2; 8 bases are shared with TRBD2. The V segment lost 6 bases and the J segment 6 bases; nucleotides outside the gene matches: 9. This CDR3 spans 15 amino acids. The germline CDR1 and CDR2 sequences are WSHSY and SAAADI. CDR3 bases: TGCGCCAGCAGAGGACTAGCTATGATCGCCGGGGAGCTGTTTTTT. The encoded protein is CASRGLAMIAGELFF.

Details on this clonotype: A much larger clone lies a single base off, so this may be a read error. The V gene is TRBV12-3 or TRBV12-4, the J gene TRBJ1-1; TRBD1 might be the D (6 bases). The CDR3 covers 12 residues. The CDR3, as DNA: TGTGCCTGCAGTGCCAGGGGCACTGAAGCTTTCTTT. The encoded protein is CACSARGTEAFF.

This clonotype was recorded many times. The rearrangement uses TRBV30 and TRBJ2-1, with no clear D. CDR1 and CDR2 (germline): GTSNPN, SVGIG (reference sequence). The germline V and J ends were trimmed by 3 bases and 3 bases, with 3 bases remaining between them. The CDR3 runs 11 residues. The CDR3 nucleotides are TGTGCCTGGAGGGACTACAATGAGCAGTTCTTC. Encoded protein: CAWRDYNEQFF. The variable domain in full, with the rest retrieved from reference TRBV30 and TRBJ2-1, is SQTIHQWPATLVQPVGSPLSLECTVEGTSNPNLYWYRQAAGRGLQLLFYSVGIGQISSEVPQNLSASRPQDRQFILSSKKLLLSDSGFYLCAWRDYNEQFFGPGTRLTVL.

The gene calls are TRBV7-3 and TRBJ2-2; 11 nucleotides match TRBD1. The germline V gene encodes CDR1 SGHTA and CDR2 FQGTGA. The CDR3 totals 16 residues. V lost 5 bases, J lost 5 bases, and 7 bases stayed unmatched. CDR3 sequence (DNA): TGTGCCAGCAGCGCCGGACAGGGGGCCGGGACCGGGGAGCTGTTTTTT. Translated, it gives CASSAGQGAGTGELFF.

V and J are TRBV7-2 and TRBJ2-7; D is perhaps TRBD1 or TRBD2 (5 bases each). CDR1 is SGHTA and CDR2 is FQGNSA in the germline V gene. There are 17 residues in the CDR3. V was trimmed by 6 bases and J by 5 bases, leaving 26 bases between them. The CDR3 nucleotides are TGTGCCAGCAGACGGTCCGCTACAGGTGGGGGTTTCGACGAGCAGTACTTC. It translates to CASRRSATGGGFDEQYF.